The clone carrying this T cell receptor (beta chain) appeared once. The CDR3 extends over 12 amino acids. V dropped 5 bases and J dropped 7 bases, with 12 bases sitting between them. Germline CDR1 is SGHAT and CDR2 is FQNNGV. The treatment is: roughly 18 received Ad26.COV2.S at low or high dose, single or two shots; about 5 received placebo; per-sample allocation not given. Material that was analyzed had been drawn on day 63 after the first vaccine or placebo injection. What was given as vaccine was an Ad26 vector encoding Wuhan-strain SARS-CoV-2 spike. The record originates from a study of Ad26.COV2.S vaccination and SARS-CoV-2 variants. At the level of the study: Within the COV1001 Ad26.COV2.S trial arm, the donor was enrolled. Ad26.COV2.S shots went into the muscle once or twice, 56 days apart.

TCRdb's table, derived via immunoSEQ multiplex PCR, lists solely in-frame clones and lacks some. The sample shows a few hundred thousand clones, roughly 90% of them seen only once. This TCR was sampled from a person between 18 and 65 years old who received the Ad26.COV2.S COVID-19 vaccine or a placebo. The source was peripheral blood, collected in a trial of Ad26.COV2.S vaccine versus placebo. This chain connects TRBV11-2 to TRBJ2-7, with TRBD1 as a possible D gene (5 bases). The CDR3 nucleotides read TGTGCCAGCAGCCTCAGGGTGGGAGAGCAGTACTTC. Amino acid sequence: CASSLRVGEQYF.